Below, one T cell receptor beta chain is given with its context. What it binds is unknown. The V gene lost 2 bases and the J gene lost 9 bases, with 17 bases spanning the gap. This CDR3 is built from 14 residues. Germline lookup yields CDR1 DFQATT and CDR2 SNEGSKA (reference sequence). The sample originates from a study of T cell repertoires in cytomegalovirus infection. TCRdb recomputed calls from the reads with MiXCR, one row per CDR3 protein. The sample holds 400,000 to 600,000 distinct CDR3 sequences, roughly 43% seen once. This TCR was recovered from a human donor in good health (CMV status not recorded). Some clones in this sample may be carry-over from other donors' samples. Sample: cultured PBMCs, taken from culture after CMV antigen stimulation. The genes are TRBV20-1 and TRBJ2-1; TRBD1 might be the D (5 bases). The CDR3 DNA is TGCAGTGCTAGACCATGGGGCAGGCGTCTTGAGCAGTTCTTC. Translated: CSARPWGRRLEQFF.